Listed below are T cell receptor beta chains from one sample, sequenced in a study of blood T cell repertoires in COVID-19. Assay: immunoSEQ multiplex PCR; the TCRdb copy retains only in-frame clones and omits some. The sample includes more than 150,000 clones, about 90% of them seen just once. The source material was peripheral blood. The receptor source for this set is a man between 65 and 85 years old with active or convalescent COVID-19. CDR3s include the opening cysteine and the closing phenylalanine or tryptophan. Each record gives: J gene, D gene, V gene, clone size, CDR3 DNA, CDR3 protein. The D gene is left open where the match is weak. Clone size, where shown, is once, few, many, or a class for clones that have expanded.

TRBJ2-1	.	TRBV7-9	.	TGTGCCAGCAGCCCAAATGAGCAGTTCTTC	CASSPNEQFF
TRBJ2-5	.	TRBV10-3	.	TGTGCCATCAGTGAGCAGCTCCCGCAGGCCACGGGGGTAGGGACCCAGTACTTC	CAISEQLPQATGVGTQYF
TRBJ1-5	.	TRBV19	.	TGTGCCAGTAGTATGGACAGTTTTCAGCCCCAGCATTTT	CASSMDSFQPQHF
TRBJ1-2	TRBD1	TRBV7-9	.	TGTGCCAGCAGCCTAGACAGGGGGCAGGATGGCTACACCTTC	CASSLDRGQDGYTF
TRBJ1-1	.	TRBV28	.	TGTGCCAGCAGCTTTACAGGGTCTGAAGCTTTCTTT	CASSFTGSEAFF
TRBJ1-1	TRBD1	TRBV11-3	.	TGTGCCAGCAGCTTGGGACAGGGGGTGGGTGAAGCTTTCTTT	CASSLGQGVGEAFF
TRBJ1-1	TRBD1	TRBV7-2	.	TGTGCCAGCAGCTTAGAGGTTGGACAGGGGGACACTGAAGCTTTCTTT	CASSLEVGQGDTEAFF
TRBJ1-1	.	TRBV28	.	TGTGCCAGCAGTTCCCCGCACAGGGCGAACACTGAAGCTTTCTTT	CASSSPHRANTEAFF
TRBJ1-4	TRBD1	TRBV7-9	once	TGTGCCAGCAGCGTGGGACAGGAAAATGAAAAACTGTTTTTT	CASSVGQENEKLFF
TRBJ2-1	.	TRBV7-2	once	TGTGCCAGCAGCCTTCCCATCGTCGGTGAGCAGTTCTTC	CASSLPIVGEQFF
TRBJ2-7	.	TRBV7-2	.	TGTGCCAGCAGCTTAGCACGGTACGAGCAGTACTTC	CASSLARYEQYF
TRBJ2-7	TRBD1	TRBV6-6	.	TGTGCCAGCACCGGACAGGGGAGGGGCGAGCAGTACTTC	CASTGQGRGEQYF
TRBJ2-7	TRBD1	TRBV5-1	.	TGCGCCAGCAGTCCCCGCGTTGGACAGGGGAGCGAGCAGTACTTC	CASSPRVGQGSEQYF
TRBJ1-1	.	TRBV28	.	TGTGCCAGCAGTCCCATACAGGGGAACACTGAAGCTTTCTTT	CASSPIQGNTEAFF
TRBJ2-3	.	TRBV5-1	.	TGCGCCAGCAGCTTGAGCCAAGCTGGAGATACGCAGTATTTT	CASSLSQAGDTQYF
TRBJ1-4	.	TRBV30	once	TGTGCCTGGGCTTTAGGAGGCACTAATGAAAAACTGTTTTTT	CAWALGGTNEKLFF
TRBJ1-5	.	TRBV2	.	TGTGCCAGCAGTGGACAGCCCACCAATCAGCCCCAGCATTTT	CASSGQPTNQPQHF
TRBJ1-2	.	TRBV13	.	TGTGCCAGCAGCTTAGAACCAAGGGAGGAGCAGTATGGCTACACCTTC	CASSLEPREEQYGYTF
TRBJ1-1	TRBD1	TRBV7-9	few	TGTGCCAGCAGCTCAGACAGGGGCACTGAAGCTTTCTTT	CASSSDRGTEAFF
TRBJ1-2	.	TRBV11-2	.	TGTGCCAGCAGCTTGGGAGAAATAAATGGCTACACCTTC	CASSLGEINGYTF
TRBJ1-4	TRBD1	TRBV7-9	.	TGTGCCAGCAGCTTAGATGTTGGGACAGGGTTGGAAAAACTGTTTTTT	CASSLDVGTGLEKLFF
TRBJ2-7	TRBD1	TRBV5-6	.	TGTGCCAGCAGCTTTGCCTGGACAGGAGTTTACGAGCAGTACTTC	CASSFAWTGVYEQYF
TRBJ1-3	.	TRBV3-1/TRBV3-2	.	TGTGCCAGCAGCCAGAGGGACTCTGGAAACACCATATATTTT	CASSQRDSGNTIYF
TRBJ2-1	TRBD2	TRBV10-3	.	TGTGCCATCAGTGACCCCAGCGGGGGGCCCCTCAATGAGCAGTTCTTC	CAISDPSGGPLNEQFF
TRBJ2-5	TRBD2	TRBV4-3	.	TGCGCCAGCAGCCAAGAACTAGCGGGGGGCCAAGAGACCCAGTACTTC	CASSQELAGGQETQYF
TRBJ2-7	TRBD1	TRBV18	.	TGTGCCAGCTCCTCTCAGACAGGGGGTAACTCCTACGAGCAGTACTTC	CASSSQTGGNSYEQYF
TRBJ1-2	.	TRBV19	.	TGTGCCAGTAGTATGCAGGGATCAATCCCCAACTCAAACTATGGCTACACCTTC	CASSMQGSIPNSNYGYTF
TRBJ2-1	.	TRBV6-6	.	TGTGCCAGCAGTTGGGGGGAGAGGGATGAGCAGTTCTTC	CASSWGERDEQFF